This passage covers 20 T cell receptor beta chains from one sample sequenced in a study of Ad26.COV2.S vaccination and SARS-CoV-2 variants (dated by TCRdb to the early 2020s). This specimen's treatment or condition label, per the study, means: around 19 received Ad26.COV2.S at low or high dose, single or two shots; roughly five received placebo; per-sample allocation not given. For vaccine and placebo recipients, repertoires were sequenced using samples collected on day 63 after the first injection. Library preparation was by the immunoSEQ multiplex PCR assay. TCRdb re-hosts the immuneACCESS table, in-frame sequences only. Its copies lack some clones; in the studies checked, an unresolved V gene accounts for under half of them, and the cause for the rest is not known. Recorded for this sample are roughly 330,000 clones; about 90% of them occurred a single time. 5.5% of the sample is in the top ten clones.

The sample in question was peripheral blood, obtained in a trial of Ad26.COV2.S vaccine versus placebo. The receptors were sampled from a person aged 18-60 years who received the Ad26.COV2.S COVID-19 vaccine or a placebo.

The rearrangement uses TRBV4-2 and TRBJ2-1, with a possible D match to TRBD1 (5 bases). Germline loops: CDR1 LGHNA, CDR2 YNFKEQ. CDR3 length: 13 amino acids. Between the trimmed V and J ends, which lost 1 base and 8 bases, there was a span of 9 bases. The CDR3 loop is CASSQGWGYEQFF. For the CDR3, the DNA is TGTGCCAGCAGCCAAGGGTGGGGCTATGAGCAGTTCTTC.

The chain carries TRBV12-3 or TRBV12-4 and TRBJ2-1, with 7 bases lining up with TRBD1. CDR3 length: 12 residues. Losses at the gene ends were 6 bases for V and 8 bases for J; bases not matched to a gene: 4. This CDR3 is CASSSDRDEQFF. CDR3 in DNA: TGTGCCAGCAGCTCCGACAGGGATGAGCAGTTCTTC.

The chain recombines TRBV4-1 with TRBJ2-3; perhaps TRBD1 as D (5 bases). The V end was cut by 3 bases, the J end by 1 base, with 8 bases between. In germline, CDR1 is MGHRA, CDR2 YSYEKL. The CDR3 has 14 amino acids. The DNA for the CDR3 is TGCGCCAGCAGCCAGGGGCCCCGCACAGATACGCAGTATTTT. Translated: CASSQGPRTDTQYF.

The chain uses TRBV19 and TRBJ2-2; D gene unclear. Germline-derived CDR1 and CDR2 are LNHDA and SQIVND (reference sequence). This CDR3 region has 13 residues. V dropped 5 bases and J dropped 6 bases, with 10 bases sitting between them. CDR3 nucleotide sequence: TGTGCCAGTAGTGGAAGGACGGCCGGGGAGCTGTTTTTT. Its translation is CASSGRTAGELFF.

This clone was detected only a few times. The V call is TRBV19, the J call TRBJ2-5; D unresolved. From germline, CDR1 is LNHDA and CDR2 SQIVND (reference sequence). Trimming left V 1 base short and J 4 bases short, with 10 bases between. The CDR3 contains 14 residues. CDR3: CASSIVKTSETQYF. CDR3 DNA: TGTGCCAGTAGTATAGTAAAAACTTCAGAGACCCAGTACTTC.

The chain employs TRBV9 and TRBJ2-2, with unresolved D. This CDR3 comprises 12 residues. V lost 0 bases and J 6 bases, leaving 3 bases between the germline ends. The germline V gene has CDR1 SGDLS and CDR2 YYNGEE. Here the CDR3 reads CASSVEPGELFF. CDR3 nucleotides: TGTGCCAGCAGCGTAGAACCCGGGGAGCTGTTTTTT.

The genes are TRBV7-2 and TRBJ2-7; tentative D call: TRBD2 (6 bases). Germline loops: CDR1 SGHTA, CDR2 FQGNSA. V shed 3 bases and J shed 0 bases, with 12 bases lying between them. The CDR3 loop spans 15 amino acids. The CDR3 is CASSLEGILSYEQYF. The CDR3 bases are TGTGCCAGCAGCTTGGAGGGGATACTCTCCTACGAGCAGTACTTC.

The chain recombines TRBV6-4 with TRBJ1-2; no reliable D call. V was pared by 3 bases and J by 3 bases, with 14 bases between. The CDR3 is 15 amino acids. Germline-derived CDR1 and CDR2 are MRHNA and SNTAGT. In DNA form, the CDR3 reads TGTGCCAGCAGTGAAAAGGTAAAGGGAGACTATGGCTACACCTTC. It encodes CASSEKVKGDYGYTF.

The chain employs TRBV12-3 or TRBV12-4 and TRBJ1-1; no clear D gene. The CDR3 covers 12 residues. Trimming shortened V by 10 bases and J by 4 bases, and 13 bases separated the two germline ends. CDR3 nucleotides: TGTGCCACCTCATCGACCGGCACTGAAGCTTTCTTT. This codes for CATSSTGTEAFF.

The chain is built from TRBV18 and TRBJ1-1; 7 nucleotides align to TRBD1. V gave up 6 bases and J gave up 2 bases; unmatched junction bases: 6. The V gene's germline CDR1 is KGHSH and CDR2 LQKENI. The CDR3 covers 14 residues. CDR3 in amino acids: CASSRGQINTEAFF. In DNA form, the CDR3 reads TGTGCCAGCTCTCGGGGACAGATTAACACTGAAGCTTTCTTT. Together with reference TRBV18 and TRBJ1-1, the CDR3 gives the full variable domain: NAGVMQNPRHLVRRRGQEARLRCSPMKGHSHVYWYRQLPEEGLKFMVYLQKENIIDESGMPKERFSAEFPKEGPSILRIQQVVRGDSAAYFCASSRGQINTEAFFGQGTRLTVV.

The genes are TRBV2 and TRBJ1-5; weak D call: TRBD1 (5 bases). The CDR3 contains 15 residues. Trimming stripped 9 bases from V and 1 base from J, with 16 bases between. Germline assignment: CDR1 SNHLY and CDR2 FYNNEI. CDR3 bases: TGTGCCAGTCAACCGGGACCGGGGAGCAATCAGCCCCAGCATTTT. Translating it yields CASQPGPGSNQPQHF.

The genes are TRBV5-5 and TRBJ1-1; D gene unclear. V gave up 4 bases and J gave up 6 bases, with 25 bases separating them. This CDR3 has 17 amino acids. Germline CDR1 reads SGHKS; CDR2 reads YYEKEE (reference sequence). The CDR3 DNA follows: TGTGCCAGCAGCCCTGGCCCCTCAGGCAGGAGCAGCGCTGAAGCTTTCTTT. Protein product: CASSPGPSGRSSAEAFF.

This chain uses TRBV6-5 with TRBJ2-3; the D gene could be TRBD1 or TRBD2 (5 bases each). In germline, CDR1 is MNHEY, CDR2 SVGAGI. This CDR3 is built from 14 residues. V gave up 7 bases and J gave up 1 base, with 12 bases separating them. CDR3 amino acids: CASTSLGRTDTQYF. The CDR3 DNA reads TGTGCCAGCACCTCCCTGGGACGCACAGATACGCAGTATTTT.

The chain recombines TRBV19 with TRBJ2-7; D not resolved. Trimming shortened V by 1 base and J by 3 bases, and 13 bases separated the two germline ends. CDR1 LNHDA and CDR2 SQIVND come from the germline V gene (reference sequence). The CDR3 is made up of 15 amino acids. The CDR3 loop reads CASSIGGQSHYEQYF. CDR3 bases: TGTGCCAGTAGTATAGGTGGCCAGAGTCACTACGAGCAGTACTTC.

This chain joins TRBV5-1 and TRBJ2-5, with D possibly being TRBD2 (5 bases). The CDR3 is 15 amino acids. Trimming shortened V by 1 base and J by 5 bases, and 15 bases separated the two germline ends. CDR1 and CDR2 (germline): SGHRS, YFSETQ. CDR3: CASSLLGEGGETQYF. The CDR3 DNA reads as TGCGCCAGCAGCTTGTTGGGTGAAGGCGGGGAGACCCAGTACTTC.

The genes are TRBV28 and TRBJ2-7; D gene unclear. The V end lost 4 bases, the J end lost 3 bases, and 10 bases lay between the germline ends. The germline gives CDR1 MDHEN, CDR2 SYDVKM. CDR3 length: 13 amino acids. The CDR3, as DNA: TGTGCCAGCAGTTCTACGTCAAACTACGAGCAGTACGTC. Its protein is CASSSTSNYEQYV.

The V and J genes are TRBV7-2 and TRBJ2-1, with a weak D call TRBD2 (5 bases). The CDR3 length is 11 residues. From germline, CDR1 is SGHTA and CDR2 FQGNSA. Trimming left V 2 bases short and J 15 bases short, with 11 bases between. For the CDR3, the DNA is TGTGCCAGCAGCTTAACTAGTTTGATGTTCTTC. Translating it yields CASSLTSLMFF.

The chain couples TRBV7-9 to TRBJ1-2; D is undetermined. Trimming stripped 0 bases from V and 2 bases from J, with 10 bases between. The CDR3 has 15 amino acids. The germline V gene encodes CDR1 SEHNR and CDR2 FQNEAQ (reference sequence). CDR3 loop: CASSLALAANYGYTF. CDR3 in DNA: TGTGCCAGCAGCTTAGCGCTCGCCGCAAACTATGGCTACACCTTC.

The rearrangement links TRBV18 to TRBJ2-5; D is undetermined. This CDR3 has 16 amino acids. V was trimmed by 1 base and J by 5 bases, leaving 17 bases between them. The germline CDR1 and CDR2 sequences are KGHSH and LQKENI. CDR3 loop: CASSPRGTSDVETQYF. CDR3 bases: TGTGCCAGCTCACCACGCGGTACAAGCGACGTGGAGACCCAGTACTTC.

The rearrangement links TRBV10-2 to TRBJ2-3, with no clear D. The CDR3 covers 13 residues. Trimming took off 4 bases at V and 1 base at J, with 6 bases between the two ends. The germline CDR1 and CDR2 sequences are WSHSY and SAAADI. CDR3 DNA: TGCGCCAGCAGTGGAACAGGCACAGATACGCAGTATTTT. As protein: CASSGTGTDTQYF.